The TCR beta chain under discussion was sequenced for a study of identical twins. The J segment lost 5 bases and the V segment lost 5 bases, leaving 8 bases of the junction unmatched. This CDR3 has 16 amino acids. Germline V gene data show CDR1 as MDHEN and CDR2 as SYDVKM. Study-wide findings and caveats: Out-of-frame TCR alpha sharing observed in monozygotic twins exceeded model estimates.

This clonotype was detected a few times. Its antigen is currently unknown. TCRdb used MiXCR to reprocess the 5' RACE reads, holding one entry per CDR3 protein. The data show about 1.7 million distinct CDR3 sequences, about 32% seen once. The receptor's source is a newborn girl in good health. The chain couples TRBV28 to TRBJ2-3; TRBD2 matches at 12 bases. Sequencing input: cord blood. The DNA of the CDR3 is TGTGCCAGCAGTCCCCCCCCGACTAGCGGGAGAGATACGCAGTATTTT. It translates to CASSPPPTSGRDTQYF.